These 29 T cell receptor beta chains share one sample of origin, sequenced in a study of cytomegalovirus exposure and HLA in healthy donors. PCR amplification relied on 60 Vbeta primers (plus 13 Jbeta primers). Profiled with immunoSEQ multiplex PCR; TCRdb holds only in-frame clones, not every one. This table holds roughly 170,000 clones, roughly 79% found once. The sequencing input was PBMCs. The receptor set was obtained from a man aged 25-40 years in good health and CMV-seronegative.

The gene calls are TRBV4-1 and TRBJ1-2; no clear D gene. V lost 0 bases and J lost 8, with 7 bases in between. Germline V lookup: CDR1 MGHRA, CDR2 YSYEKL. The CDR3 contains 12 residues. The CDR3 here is CASSQDSRGYTF. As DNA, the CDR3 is TGCGCCAGCAGCCAAGATAGTAGAGGCTACACCTTC.

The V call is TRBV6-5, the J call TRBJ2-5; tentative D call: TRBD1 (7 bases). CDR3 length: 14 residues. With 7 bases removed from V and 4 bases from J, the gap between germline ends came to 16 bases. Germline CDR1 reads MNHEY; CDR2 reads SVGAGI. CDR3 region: CASKPGQGGETQYF. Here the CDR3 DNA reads TGTGCCAGCAAACCAGGTCAGGGGGGAGAGACCCAGTACTTC.

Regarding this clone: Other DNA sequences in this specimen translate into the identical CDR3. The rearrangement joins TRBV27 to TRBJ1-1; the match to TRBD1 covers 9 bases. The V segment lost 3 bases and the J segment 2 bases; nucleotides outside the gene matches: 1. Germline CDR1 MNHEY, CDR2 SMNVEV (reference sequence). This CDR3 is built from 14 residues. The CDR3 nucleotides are TGTGCCAGCAGTTTGACAGGGGGAAACACTGAAGCTTTCTTT. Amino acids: CASSLTGGNTEAFF.

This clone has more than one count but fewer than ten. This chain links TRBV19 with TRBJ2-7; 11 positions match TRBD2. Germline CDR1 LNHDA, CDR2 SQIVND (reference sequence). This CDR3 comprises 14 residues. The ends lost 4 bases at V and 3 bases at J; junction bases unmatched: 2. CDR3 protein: CASSRLAGGYEQYF. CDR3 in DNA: TGTGCCAGTAGTAGGCTAGCGGGAGGCTACGAGCAGTACTTC.

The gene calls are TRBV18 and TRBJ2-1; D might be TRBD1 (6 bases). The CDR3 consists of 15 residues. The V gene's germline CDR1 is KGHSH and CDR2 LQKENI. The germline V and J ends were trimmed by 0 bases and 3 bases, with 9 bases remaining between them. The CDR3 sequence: CASSPPRRGYNEQFF. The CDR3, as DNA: TGTGCCAGCTCACCACCGCGCAGGGGCTACAATGAGCAGTTCTTC.

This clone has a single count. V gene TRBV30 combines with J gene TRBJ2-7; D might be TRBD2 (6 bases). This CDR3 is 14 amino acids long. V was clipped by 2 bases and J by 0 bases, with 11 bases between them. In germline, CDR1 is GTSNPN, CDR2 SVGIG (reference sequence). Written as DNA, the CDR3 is TGTGCCTGGAGTCGGGGGAAAAACTCCTACGAGCAGTACTTC. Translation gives CAWSRGKNSYEQYF.

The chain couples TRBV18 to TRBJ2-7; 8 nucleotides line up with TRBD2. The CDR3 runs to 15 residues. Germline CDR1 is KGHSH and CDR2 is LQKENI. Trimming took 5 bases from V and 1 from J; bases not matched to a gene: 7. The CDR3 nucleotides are TGTGCCAGCTCAGCCCCGGGACTAGGTTCCTACGAGCAGTACTTC. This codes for CASSAPGLGSYEQYF.

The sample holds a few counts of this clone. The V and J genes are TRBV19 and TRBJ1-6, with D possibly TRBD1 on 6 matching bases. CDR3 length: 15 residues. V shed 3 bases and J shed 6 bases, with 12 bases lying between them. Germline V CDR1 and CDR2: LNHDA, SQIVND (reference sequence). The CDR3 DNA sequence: TGTGCCAGTAGTATTGAGGGCAGGGGTAATTCACCCCTCCACTTT. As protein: CASSIEGRGNSPLHF.

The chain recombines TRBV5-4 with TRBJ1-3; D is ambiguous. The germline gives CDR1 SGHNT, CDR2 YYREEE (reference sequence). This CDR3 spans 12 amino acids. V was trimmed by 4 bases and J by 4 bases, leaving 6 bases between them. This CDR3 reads CASSPGGNTIYF. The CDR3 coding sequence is TGTGCCAGCAGCCCGGGGGGAAACACCATATATTTT.

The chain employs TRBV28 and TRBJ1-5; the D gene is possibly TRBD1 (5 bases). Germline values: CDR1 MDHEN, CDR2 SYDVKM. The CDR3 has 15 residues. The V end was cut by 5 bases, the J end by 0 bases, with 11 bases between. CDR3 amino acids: CASSLRGHSNQPQHF. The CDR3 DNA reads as TGTGCCAGCAGTCTTAGGGGCCATAGCAATCAGCCCCAGCATTTT.

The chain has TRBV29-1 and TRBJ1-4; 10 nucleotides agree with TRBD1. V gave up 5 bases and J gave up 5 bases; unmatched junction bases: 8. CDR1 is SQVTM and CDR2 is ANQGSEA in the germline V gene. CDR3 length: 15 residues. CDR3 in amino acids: CSVSGTGDPNEKLFF. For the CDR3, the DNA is TGCAGCGTTTCCGGGACAGGGGATCCGAATGAAAAACTGTTTTTT.

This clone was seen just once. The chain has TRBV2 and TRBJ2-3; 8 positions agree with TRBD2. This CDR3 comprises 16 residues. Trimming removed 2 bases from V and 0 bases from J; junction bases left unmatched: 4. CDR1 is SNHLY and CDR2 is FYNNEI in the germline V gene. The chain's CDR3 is CASSEPTSASTDTQYF. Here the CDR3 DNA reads TGTGCCAGCAGTGAACCGACTAGCGCTAGCACAGATACGCAGTATTTT.

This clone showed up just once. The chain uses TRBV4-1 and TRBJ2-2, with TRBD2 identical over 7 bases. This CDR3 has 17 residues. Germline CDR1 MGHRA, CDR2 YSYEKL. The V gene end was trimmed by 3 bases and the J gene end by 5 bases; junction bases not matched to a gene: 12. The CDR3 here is CASSHPKGGGLTGELFF. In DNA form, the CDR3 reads TGCGCCAGCAGCCACCCCAAGGGCGGGGGACTAACCGGGGAGCTGTTTTTT.

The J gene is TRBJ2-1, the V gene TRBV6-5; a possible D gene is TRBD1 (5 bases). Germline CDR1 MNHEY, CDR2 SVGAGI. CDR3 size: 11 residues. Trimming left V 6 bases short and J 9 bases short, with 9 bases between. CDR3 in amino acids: CASRYGAEQFF. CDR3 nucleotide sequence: TGTGCCAGCAGGTATGGGGCTGAGCAGTTCTTC.

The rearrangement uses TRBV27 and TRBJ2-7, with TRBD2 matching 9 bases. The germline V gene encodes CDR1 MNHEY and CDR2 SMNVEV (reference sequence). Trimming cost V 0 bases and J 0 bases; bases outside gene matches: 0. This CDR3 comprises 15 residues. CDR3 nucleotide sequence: TGTGCCAGCAGTTTATCACTAGCGGGCTCCTACGAGCAGTACTTC. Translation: CASSLSLAGSYEQYF.

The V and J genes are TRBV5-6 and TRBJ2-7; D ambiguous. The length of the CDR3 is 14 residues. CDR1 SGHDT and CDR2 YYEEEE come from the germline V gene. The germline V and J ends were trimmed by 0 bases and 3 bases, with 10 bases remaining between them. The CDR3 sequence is CASSLVIQDYEQYF. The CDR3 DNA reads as TGTGCCAGCAGCTTGGTTATCCAGGACTACGAGCAGTACTTC. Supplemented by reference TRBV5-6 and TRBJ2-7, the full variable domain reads DAGVTQSPTHLIKTRGQQVTLRCSPKSGHDTVSWYQQALGQGPQFIFQYYEEEERQRGNFPDRFSGHQFPNYSSELNVNALLLGDSALYLCASSLVIQDYEQYFGPGTRLTVT.

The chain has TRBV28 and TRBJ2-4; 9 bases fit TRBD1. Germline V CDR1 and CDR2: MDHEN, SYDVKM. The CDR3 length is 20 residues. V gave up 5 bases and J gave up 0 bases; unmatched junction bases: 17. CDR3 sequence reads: CASSPGTGHELNLAKNIQYF. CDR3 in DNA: TGTGCCAGCAGTCCAGGGACAGGGCACGAACTAAATCTAGCCAAAAACATTCAGTACTTC.

CDR3 DNA: TGCGCCAGCAGCCAAGACCGCGGTGCGGGTTTAGGGTACGAGCAGTACTTC. Its protein product is CASSQDRGAGLGYEQYF. The chain is built from TRBV4-3 and TRBJ2-7; the D gene is possibly TRBD2 (5 bases). Trimming removed 0 bases at V and 4 bases at J, with 19 bases between. CDR1 is LGHNA, CDR2 YSLEER, per germline. The CDR3 loop spans 17 amino acids.

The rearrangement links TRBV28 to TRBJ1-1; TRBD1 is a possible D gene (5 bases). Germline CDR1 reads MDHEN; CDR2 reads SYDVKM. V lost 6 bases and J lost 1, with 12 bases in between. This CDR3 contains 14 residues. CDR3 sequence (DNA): TGTGCCAGCAGACCTCCAGGGTCGAACACTGAAGCTTTCTTT. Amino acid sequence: CASRPPGSNTEAFF.

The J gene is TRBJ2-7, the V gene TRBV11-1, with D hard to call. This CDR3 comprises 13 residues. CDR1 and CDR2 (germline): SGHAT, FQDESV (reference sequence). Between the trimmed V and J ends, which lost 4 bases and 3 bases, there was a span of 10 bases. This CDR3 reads CASSSMGLYEQYF. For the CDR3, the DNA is TGTGCCAGCAGCTCTATGGGCCTCTACGAGCAGTACTTC.

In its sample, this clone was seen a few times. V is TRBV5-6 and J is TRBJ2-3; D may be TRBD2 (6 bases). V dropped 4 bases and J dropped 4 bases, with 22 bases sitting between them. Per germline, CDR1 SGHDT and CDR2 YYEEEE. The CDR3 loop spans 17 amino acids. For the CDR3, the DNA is TGTGCCAGCAGCCGACTAGGGGATCCCCCTCTCTCAGATACGCAGTATTTT. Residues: CASSRLGDPPLSDTQYF.

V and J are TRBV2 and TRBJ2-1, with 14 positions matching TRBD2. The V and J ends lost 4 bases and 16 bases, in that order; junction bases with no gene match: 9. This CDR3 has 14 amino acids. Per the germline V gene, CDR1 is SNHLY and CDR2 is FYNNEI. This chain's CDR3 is CASSAQTSGGAIFF. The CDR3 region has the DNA TGTGCCAGCAGTGCGCAGACTAGCGGGGGGGCCATTTTCTTC.

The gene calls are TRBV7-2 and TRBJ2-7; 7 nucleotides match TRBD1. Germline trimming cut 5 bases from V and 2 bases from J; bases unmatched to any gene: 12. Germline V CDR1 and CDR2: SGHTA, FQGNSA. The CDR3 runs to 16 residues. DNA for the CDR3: TGTGCCAGCAGCCCAATACCGACAGGGCCAACCTACGAGCAGTACTTC. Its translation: CASSPIPTGPTYEQYF. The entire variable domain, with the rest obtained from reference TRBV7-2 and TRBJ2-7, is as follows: GAGVSQSPSNKVTEKGKDVELRCDPISGHTALYWYRQSLGQGLEFLIYFQGNSAPDKSGLPSDRFSAERTGGSVSTLTIQRTQQEDSAVYLCASSPIPTGPTYEQYFGPGTRLTVT.

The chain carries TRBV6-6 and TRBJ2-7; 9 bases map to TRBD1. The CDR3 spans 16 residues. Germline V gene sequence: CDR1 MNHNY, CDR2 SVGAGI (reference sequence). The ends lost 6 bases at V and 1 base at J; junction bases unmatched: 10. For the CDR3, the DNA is TGTGCCAGCAGCGATACGGGACAGGGAGGGTCCTACGAGCAGTACTTC. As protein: CASSDTGQGGSYEQYF.

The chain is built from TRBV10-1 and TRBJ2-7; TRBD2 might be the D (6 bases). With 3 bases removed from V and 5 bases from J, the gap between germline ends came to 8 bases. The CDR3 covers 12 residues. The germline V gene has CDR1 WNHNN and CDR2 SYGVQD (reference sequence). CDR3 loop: CASSDGGDEQYF. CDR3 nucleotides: TGCGCCAGCAGTGATGGAGGGGACGAGCAGTACTTC.

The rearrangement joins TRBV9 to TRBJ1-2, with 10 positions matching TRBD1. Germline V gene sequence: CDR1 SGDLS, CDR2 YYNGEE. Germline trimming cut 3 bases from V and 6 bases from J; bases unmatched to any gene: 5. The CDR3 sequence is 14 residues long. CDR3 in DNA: TGTGCCAGCAGCGAGGGACAGGGGATAGATGGCTACACCTTC. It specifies CASSEGQGIDGYTF.

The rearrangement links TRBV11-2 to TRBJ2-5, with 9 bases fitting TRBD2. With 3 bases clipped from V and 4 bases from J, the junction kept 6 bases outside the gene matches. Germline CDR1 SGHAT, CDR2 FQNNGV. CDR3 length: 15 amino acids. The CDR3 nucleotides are TGTGCCAGCAGCTTTGGCGGGAGGGCCGGAGAGACCCAGTACTTC. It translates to CASSFGGRAGETQYF.

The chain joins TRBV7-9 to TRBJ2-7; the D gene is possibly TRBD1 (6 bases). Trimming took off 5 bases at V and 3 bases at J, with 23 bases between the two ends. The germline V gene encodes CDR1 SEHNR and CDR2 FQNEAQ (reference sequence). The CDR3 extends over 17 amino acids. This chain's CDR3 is CASSPPTDSPSYYEQYF. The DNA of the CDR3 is TGTGCCAGCAGCCCACCTACGGACAGCCCTTCGTACTACGAGCAGTACTTC.

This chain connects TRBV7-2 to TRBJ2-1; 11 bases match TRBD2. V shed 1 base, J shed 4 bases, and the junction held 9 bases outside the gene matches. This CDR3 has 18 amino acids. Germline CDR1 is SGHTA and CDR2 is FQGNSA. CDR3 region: CASSLEIAGGSTYNEQFF. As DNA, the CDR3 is TGTGCCAGCAGCTTAGAGATAGCGGGGGGGAGTACTTACAATGAGCAGTTCTTC.